These T cell receptor beta chains were read from a single sample in a study of metastatic and nonmetastatic thyroid tumors. TCRdb re-processed the PCR reads through MiXCR. The data show 20,000 to 25,000 clones, 36% seen once. The source material was blood. These receptors were collected from a male donor with papillary thyroid cancer or a benign thyroid nodule (not recorded which). Some clones in this sample may be carry-over from other donors' samples. Each CDR3 is given with its conserved first and last residue. Each record gives: V gene, CDR3 length, J gene, clone size, D gene, CDR3 protein, CDR3 DNA. A D gene is named only where the DNA matches it firmly. Some rows mark clone size as missing; the rest say once, few, many or name a class of expanded clone.

>TRBV7-2|15|TRBJ1-1|.|.
CASSLGGAGETEAFF
TGTGCCAGCAGCTTAGGGGGGGCAGGGGAGACTGAAGCTTTCTTT
>TRBV6-2/TRBV6-3|12|TRBJ2-7|many|.
CASSDPSYEQYF
TGTGCCAGCAGCGATCCTAGCTACGAGCAGTACTTC
>TRBV18|14|TRBJ2-7|many|.
CASSPVQGEYEQYF
TGTGCCAGCTCACCAGTGCAGGGAGAATACGAGCAGTACTTC
>TRBV20-1|13|TRBJ2-7|medium-sized|TRBD2
CSASGRAIHEQYF
TGCAGTGCTAGCGGGAGGGCCATCCACGAGCAGTACTTC
>TRBV10-3|16|TRBJ2-7|few|TRBD2
CAIRGVAGRDSYEQYF
TGTGCCATCAGAGGGGTAGCGGGCAGGGACTCCTACGAGCAGTACTTC
>TRBV20-1|14|TRBJ1-6|medium-sized|.
CSASRETLEVPLHF
TGCAGTGCTAGTCGAGAGACACTGGAGGTCCCCCTCCACTTT
>TRBV30|12|TRBJ1-6|.|.
CAWGHPRSPLHF
TGTGCCTGGGGGCATCCGCGTTCACCCCTCCACTTT
>TRBV18|15|TRBJ2-3|.|TRBD2
CASSKSGKAPDTQYF
TGTGCCAGCTCAAAAAGCGGGAAGGCCCCAGATACGCAGTATTTT
>TRBV9|15|TRBJ1-1|.|.
CASSEFTGSVTEAFF
TGTGCCAGCAGTGAATTTACAGGGTCGGTCACTGAAGCTTTCTTT
>TRBV6-1|15|TRBJ2-3|few|TRBD2
CASSGTSGGADTQYF
TGTGCCAGCAGTGGGACTAGCGGGGGGGCAGATACGCAGTATTTT
>TRBV28|14|TRBJ2-3|.|.
CASSLIAGTDTQYF
TGTGCCAGCAGTTTAATCGCCGGCACAGATACGCAGTATTTT
>TRBV6-1|15|TRBJ2-7|.|.
CASRATTLGYYEQYF
TGTGCCAGCAGAGCGACAACTCTCGGGTACTACGAGCAGTACTTC
>TRBV6-5|13|TRBJ2-7|.|.
CASSYFKGREQYF
TGTGCCAGCAGTTATTTTAAGGGGCGAGAGCAGTACTTC
>TRBV7-9|12|TRBJ2-7|.|.
CASSLGGGEQYF
TGTGCCAGCAGCTTAGGTGGGGGCGAGCAGTACTTC
>TRBV7-9|15|TRBJ2-7|few|TRBD2
CASSYRTSGRGEQYF
TGTGCCAGCAGCTACCGGACTAGCGGGAGGGGAGAGCAGTACTTC
>TRBV4-2|15|TRBJ2-2|many|.
CASSLRTGVPGELFF
TGTGCCAGCAGCCTACGTACGGGGGTTCCCGGGGAGCTGTTTTTT
>TRBV9|11|TRBJ2-3|many|.
CASSDPKGLYF
TGTGCCAGCAGTGACCCGAAAGGGCTGTATTTT
>TRBV5-6|18|TRBJ2-7|many|.
CASSPWYETFEPSYEQYF
TGTGCCAGCAGCCCGTGGTACGAGACTTTCGAGCCGTCCTACGAGCAGTACTTC
>TRBV4-1|16|TRBJ2-7|.|.
CASSPAGRTLNYEQYF
TGCGCCAGCAGCCCCGCTGGGAGGACGCTGAACTACGAGCAGTACTTC
>TRBV30|15|TRBJ2-3|.|TRBD2
CAWRSTQGSYGTSHF
TGTGCCTGGAGATCGACACAGGGATCTTACGGGACTAGTCATTTT
>TRBV20-1|17|TRBJ2-7|.|TRBD2
CSARLLLAGASQDEQYF
TGCAGTGCTAGGCTATTACTAGCGGGAGCGTCTCAAGACGAGCAGTACTTC
>TRBV5-1|16|TRBJ2-3|.|.
CASSEKSGLSWDTQYF
TGCGCCAGCAGCGAGAAGTCCGGGCTCTCGTGGGATACGCAGTATTTT
>TRBV5-6|15|TRBJ2-3|medium-sized|TRBD2
CASTTPLAGVNTQYF
TGTGCCAGCACCACCCCCCTAGCGGGAGTAAATACGCAGTATTTT
>TRBV11-3|14|TRBJ1-1|once|.
CASSWAGVSTEAFF
TGTGCCAGCAGCTGGGCAGGGGTAAGCACTGAAGCTTTCTTT
>TRBV28|14|TRBJ2-7|.|TRBD2
CASSLGGRADEQYF
TGTGCCAGCAGTTTAGGCGGGAGGGCGGACGAGCAGTACTTC
>TRBV20-1|12|TRBJ2-1|.|.
CSGDSSYNEQFF
TGCAGTGGAGACAGCTCCTACAATGAGCAGTTCTTC
>TRBV11-2|14|TRBJ1-1|.|.
CASSADSPNTEAFF
TGTGCCAGCAGCGCCGACAGCCCAAACACTGAAGCTTTCTTT
>TRBV4-2|16|TRBJ1-2|.|TRBD1
CASTPRLGQGVYGYTF
TGTGCCAGCACCCCTCGGTTAGGTCAGGGGGTCTATGGCTACACCTTC
>TRBV3-1|13|TRBJ1-2|many|TRBD1
CASNTGTGYGYTF
TGTGCCAGCAACACCGGGACAGGCTATGGCTACACCTTC
>TRBV18|16|TRBJ1-3|.|.
CASSPLKDHSGNTIYF
TGTGCCAGCTCACCCCTAAAGGACCACTCTGGAAACACCATATATTTT
>TRBV11-2|12|TRBJ2-7|.|.
CASSKGLYEQYF
TGTGCCAGCTCGAAGGGGTTATACGAGCAGTACTTC
>TRBV7-6|11|TRBJ2-1|many|.
CASSAGIEQFF
TGTGCCAGCAGTGCAGGGATAGAGCAGTTCTTC
>TRBV6-1|14|TRBJ1-1|.|TRBD1
CASSTGDSSVMAFF
TGTGCCAGCAGTACGGGGGACAGCTCAGTGATGGCTTTCTTT
>TRBV20-1|13|TRBJ2-7|.|.
CSARTGYTYEQYF
TGCAGTGCGCGTACGGGATACACCTACGAGCAGTACTTC
>TRBV6-4|17|TRBJ2-6|few|TRBD1
CASSGTGDLSGANVLTF
TGTGCCAGCAGTGGGACAGGGGACCTCTCTGGGGCCAACGTCCTGACTTTC
>TRBV20-1|14|TRBJ2-2|.|.
CSASGTQNTGELFF
TGCAGTGCATCCGGGACACAGAACACCGGGGAGCTGTTTTTT
>TRBV28|14|TRBJ2-7|many|TRBD2
CASSAPSGTYEQYF
TGTGCCAGCAGTGCGCCTAGCGGAACCTACGAGCAGTACTTC
>TRBV5-1|15|TRBJ2-3|.|.
CASTTATGRDDTQYF
TGCGCCAGCACCACGGCGACCGGGCGGGATGATACGCAGTATTTT
>TRBV6-1|14|TRBJ1-1|.|.
CASPPGRMRTEAFF
TGTGCCAGTCCTCCGGGACGGATGCGCACTGAAGCTTTCTTT
>TRBV6-1|15|TRBJ1-3|.|.
CATRPGGRTGNTIYF
TGTGCCACAAGGCCGGGGGGAAGGACTGGAAACACCATATATTTT
>TRBV6-4|15|TRBJ2-2|medium-sized|.
CASSAGGLNTGELFF
TGTGCCAGCAGTGCCGGGGGACTGAACACCGGGGAGCTGTTTTTT
>TRBV12-3/TRBV12-4|14|TRBJ2-1|few|TRBD2
CASSLGLAGAEQFF
TGTGCCAGCAGTTTAGGCCTAGCGGGAGCTGAGCAGTTCTTC
>TRBV30|15|TRBJ2-3|.|TRBD2
CAWGHSAGGADTQYF
TGTGCCTGGGGTCACTCAGCGGGAGGAGCAGATACGCAGTATTTT
>TRBV27|13|TRBJ1-2|few|TRBD1
CASLGQGVGGYTF
TGTGCCAGCCTAGGACAGGGGGTCGGTGGCTACACCTTC
>TRBV11-2|16|TRBJ2-1|.|TRBD1
CASSYISGQGHNEQFF
TGTGCCAGCAGCTATATATCGGGACAGGGTCACAATGAGCAGTTCTTC
>TRBV20-1|13|TRBJ2-7|.|.
CSARAIDGYEQYF
TGCAGTGCTAGAGCAATTGACGGCTACGAGCAGTACTTC
>TRBV5-1|15|TRBJ2-7|.|.
CASSLDGRATYEQYF
TGCGCCAGCAGCTTGGACGGCAGGGCCACCTACGAGCAGTACTTC
>TRBV28|17|TRBJ2-2|few|TRBD1
CASSSYPGTENAGELFF
TGTGCCAGCAGTTCCTACCCCGGGACAGAGAACGCCGGGGAGCTGTTTTTT
>TRBV28|15|TRBJ1-2|many|TRBD1
CASNEEGTGFFGYTF
TGTGCCAGCAACGAGGAGGGGACAGGGTTTTTCGGCTACACCTTC
>TRBV6-1|16|TRBJ2-6|few|.
CASRSPQGTGANVLTF
TGTGCCAGCAGATCACCTCAAGGTACTGGGGCCAACGTCCTGACTTTC
>TRBV7-8|13|TRBJ2-2|.|.
CASSWLARGELFF
TGTGCCAGCAGCTGGCTAGCACGGGGGGAGCTGTTTTTT
>TRBV6-2/TRBV6-3|15|TRBJ2-5|few|TRBD1
CASNRRGQGKETQYF
TGTGCCAGCAACCGACGGGGACAGGGGAAAGAGACCCAGTACTTC
>TRBV5-4|16|TRBJ2-7|.|.
CASSIPSGALNYEQYF
TGTGCCAGCAGCATACCCTCAGGGGCCCTCAACTACGAGCAGTACTTC